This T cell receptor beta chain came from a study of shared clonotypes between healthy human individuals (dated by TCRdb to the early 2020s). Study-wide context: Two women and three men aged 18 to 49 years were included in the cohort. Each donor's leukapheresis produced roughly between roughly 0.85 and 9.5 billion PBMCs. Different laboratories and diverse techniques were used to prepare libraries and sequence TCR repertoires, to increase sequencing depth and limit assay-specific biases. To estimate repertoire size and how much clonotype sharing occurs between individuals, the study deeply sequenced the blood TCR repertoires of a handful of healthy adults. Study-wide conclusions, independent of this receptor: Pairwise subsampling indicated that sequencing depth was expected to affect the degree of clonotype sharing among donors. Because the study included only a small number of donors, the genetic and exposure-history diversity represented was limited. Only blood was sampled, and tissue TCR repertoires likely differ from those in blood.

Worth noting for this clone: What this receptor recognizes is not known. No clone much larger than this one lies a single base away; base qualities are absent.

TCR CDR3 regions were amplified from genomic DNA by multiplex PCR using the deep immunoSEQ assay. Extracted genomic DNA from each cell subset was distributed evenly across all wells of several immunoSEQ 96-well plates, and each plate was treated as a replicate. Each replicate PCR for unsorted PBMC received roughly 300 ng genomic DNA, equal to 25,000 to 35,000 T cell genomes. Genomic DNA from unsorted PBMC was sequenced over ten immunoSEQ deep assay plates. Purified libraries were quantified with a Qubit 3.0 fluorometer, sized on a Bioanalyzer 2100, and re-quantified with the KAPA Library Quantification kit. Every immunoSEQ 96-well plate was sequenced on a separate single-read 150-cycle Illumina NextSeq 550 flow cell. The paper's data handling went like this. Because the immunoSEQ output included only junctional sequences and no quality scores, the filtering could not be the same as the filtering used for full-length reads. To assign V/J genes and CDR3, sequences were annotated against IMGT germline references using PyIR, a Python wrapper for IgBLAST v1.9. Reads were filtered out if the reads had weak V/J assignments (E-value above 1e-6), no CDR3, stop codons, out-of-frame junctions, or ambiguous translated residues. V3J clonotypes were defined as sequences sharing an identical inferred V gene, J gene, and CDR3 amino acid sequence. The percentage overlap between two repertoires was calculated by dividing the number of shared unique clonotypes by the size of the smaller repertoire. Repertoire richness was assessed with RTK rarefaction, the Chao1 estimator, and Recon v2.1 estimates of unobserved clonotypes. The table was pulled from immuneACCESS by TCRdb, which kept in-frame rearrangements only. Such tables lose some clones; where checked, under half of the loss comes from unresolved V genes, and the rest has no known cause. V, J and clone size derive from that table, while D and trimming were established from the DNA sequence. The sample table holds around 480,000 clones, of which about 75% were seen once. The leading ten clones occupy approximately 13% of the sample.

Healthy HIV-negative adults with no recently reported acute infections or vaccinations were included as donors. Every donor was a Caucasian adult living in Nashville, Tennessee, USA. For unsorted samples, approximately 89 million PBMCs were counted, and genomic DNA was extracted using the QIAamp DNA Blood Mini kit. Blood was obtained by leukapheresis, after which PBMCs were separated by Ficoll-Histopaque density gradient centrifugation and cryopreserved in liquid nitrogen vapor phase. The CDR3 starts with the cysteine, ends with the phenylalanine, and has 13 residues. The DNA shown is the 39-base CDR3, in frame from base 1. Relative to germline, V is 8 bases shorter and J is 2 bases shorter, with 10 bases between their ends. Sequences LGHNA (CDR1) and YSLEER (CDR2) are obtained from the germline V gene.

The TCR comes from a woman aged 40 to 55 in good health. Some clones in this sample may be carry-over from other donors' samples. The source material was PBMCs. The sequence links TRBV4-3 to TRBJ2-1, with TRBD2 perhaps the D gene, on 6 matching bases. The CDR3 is CASAGKTYNEQFF. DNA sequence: TGCGCCAGCGCGGGGAAAACCTACAATGAGCAGTTCTTC.